This T cell receptor beta chain was identified in a study of T-cell reconstitution after alpha-beta-depleted transplantation in children. Molecular barcoding with unique molecular identifiers was used for the TCRbeta library. From the PCR reads, TCRdb called clonotypes with MiXCR, one entry per CDR3 protein. The table records 250,000 to 300,000 distinct CDR3 sequences, almost 10% of them present only once. The table lists this clonotype with many counts. The CDR3 has 14 residues. Germline V gene lookup returns CDR1 KGHSH and CDR2 LQKENI. Trimming removed 2 bases from V and 1 base from J, with 3 bases in between.

This TCR was recovered from a human donor who donated a stem cell graft to a child with SCID. V usage is TRBV18 and J usage is TRBJ1-6; D call uncertain. The sample was PBMCs from the stem cell graft donor, taken from the stem cell graft. The CDR3 reads CASSPGSYNSPLHF. The DNA for the CDR3 is TGTGCCAGCTCACCAGGGTCCTATAATTCACCCCTCCACTTT. Full variable domain (remainder filled in from reference TRBV18 and TRBJ1-6): NAGVMQNPRHLVRRRGQEARLRCSPMKGHSHVYWYRQLPEEGLKFMVYLQKENIIDESGMPKERFSAEFPKEGPSILRIQQVVRGDSAAYFCASSPGSYNSPLHFGNGTRLTVT.